This TCR beta chain was captured by sequencing in a study of neoadjuvant anti-PD-1 for oral cavity cancer. About the research overall: Around day 43, patients without progression received a fourth nivolumab dose before surgery.

CDR3 size: 14 residues. CDR1 and CDR2 from the germline V gene are MNHEY and SVGAGI. Trimming removed 6 bases from V and 4 bases from J, with 12 bases in between. Six replicates per PBMC sample, mostly from 480 ng of genomic DNA. The protocol was immunoSEQ multiplex PCR, while the TCRdb copy is restricted to in-frame clones and leaves out a portion. The sample holds more than 15,000 clones, approximately 68% seen once. This sample comprised PBMCs, obtained before nivolumab (anti-PD-1) treatment. This sequence was found in a person between 35 and 79 years old with oral cavity squamous cell carcinoma. The chain has TRBV6-5 and TRBJ2-2; perhaps D is TRBD1 or TRBD2 (6 bases each). The CDR3 DNA sequence: TGTGCCAGCAGGAAACAGGGAGGCACCGGGGAGCTGTTTTTT. Encoded protein: CASRKQGGTGELFF.